Each of the 27 T cell receptor beta chains below was sequenced from the same sample in a study of shared clonotypes between healthy human individuals. Measured with immunoSEQ multiplex PCR; TCRdb has only the in-frame clones, and not every one. The profile covers some 490,000 clones, with over 70% appearing a single time and about an eighth taken by the ten largest. The material sequenced was PBMCs. These receptors came from a woman aged 35 to 49 in good health. Some clones in this sample may be carry-over from other donors' samples.

The chain carries TRBV9 and TRBJ2-3; D is unclear. CDR3 size: 15 residues. CDR1 and CDR2 from the germline V gene are SGDLS and YYNGEE. V lost 0 bases, J lost 2 bases, and 10 bases lay in between. The CDR3 region is CASSVEPQLTDTQYF. The CDR3 region has the DNA TGTGCCAGCAGCGTAGAACCCCAACTCACAGATACGCAGTATTTT.

This rearrangement joins TRBV9 to TRBJ2-3; TRBD2 aligns across 7 bases. Unmatched junction bases numbered 8, after V lost 0 bases and J lost 7 bases. The CDR3 has 15 amino acids. CDR1 and CDR2 (germline): SGDLS, YYNGEE. CDR3 residues: CASSVEASGVNTQYF. The CDR3 DNA reads as TGTGCCAGCAGCGTAGAGGCTAGCGGAGTAAATACGCAGTATTTT.

The chain links TRBV29-1 to TRBJ2-1; D ambiguous. The CDR3 is 14 amino acids. The germline V gene has CDR1 SQVTM and CDR2 ANQGSEA. Trimming removed 4 bases from V and 8 bases from J, with 18 bases in between. CDR3 DNA: TGCAGCGTTGGACGGAATTGGGGATCAGATGAGCAGTTCTTC. As protein: CSVGRNWGSDEQFF.

Only one count was recorded for this clone. This chain joins TRBV7-2 and TRBJ2-2, with TRBD2 matching 13 bases. Trimming took 5 bases from V and 7 from J; bases not matched to a gene: 10. The germline V gene encodes CDR1 SGHTA and CDR2 FQGNSA. There are 17 residues in the CDR3. The CDR3 region is CASSAYGLAGVFGELFF. As DNA, the CDR3 is TGTGCCAGCAGCGCTTATGGACTAGCGGGAGTTTTCGGGGAGCTGTTTTTT.

J is TRBJ1-5 and V is TRBV18; D not certain. Germline CDR1 is KGHSH and CDR2 is LQKENI. V gave up 3 bases and J gave up 5 bases, with 14 bases separating them. The CDR3 contains 15 residues. CDR3 sequence (DNA): TGTGCCAGCTCACCGGTTCAGGTCGTCGATCAGCCCCAGCATTTT. It translates to CASSPVQVVDQPQHF.

The chain uses TRBV19 and TRBJ2-3, with D possibly being TRBD1 or TRBD2 (6 bases each). Trimming shortened V by 3 bases and J by 3 bases, and 16 bases separated the two germline ends. CDR1 and CDR2 from the germline V gene are LNHDA and SQIVND (reference sequence). This CDR3 has 16 residues. In DNA, the CDR3 is TGTGCCAGTAGTATTTGGGGGCTAGCGAGGACAGATACGCAGTATTTT. Its protein product is CASSIWGLARTDTQYF.

This clone was detected once. This chain connects TRBV19 to TRBJ2-7; unclear D gene. Trimming took off 7 bases at V and 2 bases at J, with 12 bases between the two ends. Germline V gene sequence: CDR1 LNHDA, CDR2 SQIVND (reference sequence). CDR3 size: 13 residues. The CDR3 sequence: CASTPGPAYEQYF. The CDR3 bases are TGTGCCAGTACCCCCGGCCCGGCCTACGAGCAGTACTTC.

V usage is TRBV5-8 and J usage is TRBJ2-2; 8 nucleotides line up with TRBD2. CDR1 is SGHTS, CDR2 YDEGEE, per germline. The CDR3 spans 16 residues. The ends lost 5 bases at V and 4 bases at J; junction bases unmatched: 10. CDR3 amino acids: CASRFGAGGITGELFF. The CDR3 DNA follows: TGTGCCAGCAGGTTCGGGGCGGGAGGCATCACCGGGGAGCTGTTTTTT.

The chain employs TRBV6-5 and TRBJ1-5; possibly TRBD1 for D (5 bases). Germline loops: CDR1 MNHEY, CDR2 SVGAGI. This CDR3 comprises 15 residues. This chain's CDR3 is CAGSPQWGGSQPQHF. The CDR3 nucleotides read TGTGCTGGCAGTCCACAGTGGGGGGGGAGTCAGCCCCAGCATTTT.

The chain joins TRBV2 to TRBJ2-7; 8 bases map to TRBD1. V dropped 6 bases and J dropped 2; count of bases not matched to a gene: 3. Germline values: CDR1 SNHLY, CDR2 FYNNEI. This CDR3 has 13 amino acids. The chain's CDR3 is CASRGQGPYEQYF. The CDR3 region has the DNA TGTGCCAGCAGAGGACAGGGCCCCTACGAGCAGTACTTC.

This clone was counted once. The rearrangement uses TRBV7-9 and TRBJ1-3, with TRBD1 as a possible D gene (5 bases). Deletions cut 2 bases from V and 3 bases from J, with 8 bases between. Germline V CDR1 and CDR2: SEHNR, FQNEAQ (reference sequence). The CDR3 is made up of 14 amino acids. CDR3 in amino acids: CASSLRGFGNTIYF. DNA of the CDR3: TGTGCCAGCAGCTTAAGGGGATTTGGAAACACCATATATTTT.

The V gene is TRBV4-3, the J gene TRBJ2-7; 7 bases match TRBD1. The CDR3 length is 15 residues. J lost 0 bases, V lost 3 bases, and 5 bases had no gene match. The V gene's germline CDR1 is LGHNA and CDR2 YSLEER. The CDR3 is CASSQAGTDSYEQYF. The CDR3, as DNA: TGCGCCAGCAGCCAGGCCGGGACAGACTCCTACGAGCAGTACTTC.

This sequence joins TRBV9 and TRBJ2-1, with D perhaps TRBD2 (6 bases). V was pared by 0 bases and J by 3 bases, with 10 bases between. The V gene's germline CDR1 is SGDLS and CDR2 YYNGEE. The length of the CDR3 is 15 residues. CDR3 sequence: CASSVAAGLYNEQFF. The CDR3 nucleotides are TGTGCCAGCAGCGTAGCCGCGGGACTCTACAATGAGCAGTTCTTC.

This clone was recorded only once. This CDR3 is also generated by other DNA sequences in the sample. CDR3 in DNA: TGTGCCAGCAGCTTGGTTAGCGGGAGGTTCACAGATACGCAGTATTTT. Translation gives CASSLVSGRFTDTQYF. This rearrangement joins TRBV7-9 to TRBJ2-3; TRBD2 agrees at 10 bases. The V and J ends lost 3 bases and 2 bases, in that order; junction bases with no gene match: 5. The germline CDR1 and CDR2 sequences are SEHNR and FQNEAQ (reference sequence). The CDR3 is 16 residues long.

The rearrangement links TRBV7-8 to TRBJ2-3, with D possibly being TRBD1 (6 bases). The CDR3 is 14 amino acids. The V end was cut by 5 bases, the J end by 3 bases, with 12 bases between. The germline V gene has CDR1 SGHVS and CDR2 FQNEAQ. The CDR3 bases are TGTGCCAGCAGCCCAAGACAGGAGACAGATACGCAGTATTTT. Its translation: CASSPRQETDTQYF.

In this sample, this clone turned up once. The chain has TRBV19 and TRBJ2-3; D is perhaps TRBD1 or TRBD2 (5 bases each). Germline V CDR1 and CDR2: LNHDA, SQIVND (reference sequence). The CDR3 spans 17 residues. V was shortened by 4 bases and J by 0 bases, with 17 bases between the two germline ends. The DNA of the CDR3 is TGTGCCAGTAGTACTCGCGGGTGGGGCACTAGCACAGATACGCAGTATTTT. This translates into CASSTRGWGTSTDTQYF.

V gene TRBV19 combines with J gene TRBJ2-1; 13 nucleotides match TRBD2. CDR1 LNHDA and CDR2 SQIVND come from the germline V gene (reference sequence). The ends lost 4 bases at V and 4 bases at J; junction bases unmatched: 4. This CDR3 is built from 16 residues. The CDR3, as DNA: TGTGCCAGTAGTAAGGGGACTAGCGGGATATACAATGAGCAGTTCTTC. It codes for CASSKGTSGIYNEQFF.

The V and J genes are TRBV19 and TRBJ1-2; D perhaps matches TRBD1 (6 bases). This CDR3 contains 14 residues. Trimming left V 1 base short and J 5 bases short, with 11 bases between. The germline V gene encodes CDR1 LNHDA and CDR2 SQIVND (reference sequence). CDR3 DNA sequence: TGTGCCAGTAGTATAGGGACAGCGTTATATGGCTACACCTTC. The encoded protein is CASSIGTALYGYTF.

The chain employs TRBV10-3 and TRBJ2-7; tentatively, D is TRBD1 or TRBD2 (5 bases each). Germline loops: CDR1 ENHRY, CDR2 SYGVKD. The CDR3 is 12 residues long. Trimming left V 3 bases short and J 7 bases short, with 10 bases between. CDR3 sequence reads: CAISEGTGEQYF. The CDR3 DNA reads TGTGCCATCAGTGAAGGGACCGGGGAGCAGTACTTC.

This clone was observed once. The genes are TRBV7-2 and TRBJ2-3, with TRBD2 matching 12 bases. The germline V gene encodes CDR1 SGHTA and CDR2 FQGNSA. The CDR3 contains 15 residues. V shed 7 bases and J 3 bases; nucleotides not matched to a gene: 5. CDR3 loop: CASTSGRAGTDTQYF. Written as DNA, the CDR3 is TGTGCCAGCACTAGCGGGAGGGCCGGAACAGATACGCAGTATTTT.

The rearrangement uses TRBV4-1 and TRBJ2-4, with TRBD2 identical over 14 bases. Germline V gene lookup returns CDR1 MGHRA and CDR2 YSYEKL. CDR3 length equals 18 residues. V lost 3 bases to trimming and J lost 2 bases; unmatched junction nucleotides: 6. The CDR3 DNA reads as TGCGCCAGCAGCCATGGACTAGCGGGAGGAAATTCCAAAAACATTCAGTACTTC. Its translation: CASSHGLAGGNSKNIQYF.

This chain connects TRBV5-1 to TRBJ2-1; 9 nucleotides align to TRBD2. This CDR3 has 15 amino acids. V trimming: 4 bases; J trimming: 4 bases; junction bases outside the gene matches: 6. The germline V gene encodes CDR1 SGHRS and CDR2 YFSETQ. The CDR3 DNA sequence: TGCGCCAGCAGCGAGGCGACTAGCGGATACAATGAGCAGTTCTTC. Translating it yields CASSEATSGYNEQFF.

V is TRBV19 and J is TRBJ1-2; possibly TRBD1 for D (5 bases). The V gene's germline CDR1 is LNHDA and CDR2 SQIVND (reference sequence). The V and J ends lost 1 base and 7 bases respectively, with 7 bases between them. This CDR3 is 12 amino acids long. The CDR3 sequence is CASSIGGAGYTF. The CDR3 region has the DNA TGTGCCAGTAGTATAGGTGGGGCTGGCTACACCTTC. Together with reference TRBV19 and TRBJ1-2, the CDR3 gives the full variable domain: DGGITQSPKYLFRKEGQNVTLSCEQNLNHDAMYWYRQDPGQGLRLIYYSQIVNDFQKGDIAEGYSVSREKKESFPLTVTSAQKNPTAFYLCASSIGGAGYTFGSGTRLTVV.

This clone showed up just once. A far more abundant clone sits one base away, making this likely a read error. The gene calls are TRBV2 and TRBJ1-2; 7 nucleotides agree with TRBD1. V was pared by 10 bases and J by 4 bases, with 6 bases of the junction left unmatched. Germline-derived CDR1 and CDR2 are SNHLY and FYNNEI. This CDR3 contains 12 residues. CDR3 nucleotide sequence: TGTGCCAACGACAGGGAAGGCTATGGCTACACCTTC. Translated, it gives CANDREGYGYTF.

The chain is built from TRBV14 and TRBJ1-2; D uncertain. Germline V gives CDR1 SGHDN, CDR2 FVKESK. V lost 1 base and J 0 bases, leaving 3 bases between the germline ends. This CDR3 is built from 13 residues. CDR3 sequence reads: CASSQVPNYGYTF. The CDR3 DNA reads as TGTGCCAGCAGCCAAGTACCTAACTATGGCTACACCTTC.

With respect to this clone: It differs at one base from a far larger clone, so likely a read error. The gene calls are TRBV27 and TRBJ2-4, with 7 bases matching TRBD2. Trimming took 2 bases from V and 4 from J; bases not matched to a gene: 8. Germline assignment: CDR1 MNHEY and CDR2 SMNVEV (reference sequence). The CDR3 consists of 16 residues. DNA of the CDR3: TGTGCCAGCAGTTTAGGGCTAGCGGTAGCAAAAAACATTCAGTACTTC. Translated: CASSLGLAVAKNIQYF.

The table lists this clone with a count of one. This chain connects TRBV5-1 to TRBJ1-4; 9 bases are shared with TRBD1. CDR1 SGHRS and CDR2 YFSETQ come from the germline V gene. The V segment lost 0 bases and the J segment 7 bases; nucleotides outside the gene matches: 10. This CDR3 has 17 residues. CDR3 sequence reads: CASSLVPVGTGTEKLFF. The CDR3 nucleotides read TGCGCCAGCAGCTTGGTACCCGTGGGGACAGGGACTGAAAAACTGTTTTTT.